The source of this TCR beta chain is a study of blood T cell repertoires in COVID-19. Study-level information: Whether acute or convalescent, the COVID-19 samples came from the United States, Italy and Spain.

This clone has just a few counts. Other DNA sequences from this sample encode an identical CDR3 as well. Authors' analysis steps: Quantification of nucleated cells was approximated via reference gene primer amplification. Assay: immunoSEQ multiplex PCR; the TCRdb copy retains only in-frame clones and omits some. V, J and clone size reflect that table, while D and trimming were determined from the DNA. The profile shows about 220,000 clones, just under 85% of them singletons. The CDR3 has 14 amino acids. Trimming cost V 4 bases and J 6 bases, with 15 bases left between them. Germline CDR1 SGHRS, CDR2 YFSETQ.

This chain connects TRBV5-1 to TRBJ2-3, with D possibly TRBD2 on 6 matching bases. The TCR sequence derives from a woman in her 40s with acute COVID-19. Sequencing input: PBMCs or T cells enriched from blood (not recorded which). DNA for the CDR3: TGCGCCAGCAGCCCCGGACTACTCACCGATACGCAGTATTTT. Amino acids: CASSPGLLTDTQYF.